This T cell receptor (beta chain) was sequenced in a study of blood T cell repertoires in COVID-19. Sequencing used immunoSEQ multiplex PCR; TCRdb keeps in-frame clones, though not all of them. This sample has approximately 460,000 clones, with 89% found just once. The sample was peripheral blood. This clonotype was obtained from a man aged 18 to 30 with COVID-19, enrolled during active disease.

Here the CDR3 reads CASSPFTSGSAKNIQYF. CDR3 bases: TGTGCCAGCTCACCTTTCACTAGCGGGAGTGCCAAAAACATTCAGTACTTC. The chain has TRBV18 and TRBJ2-4, with 11 bases matching TRBD2. J gave up 1 base and V 3 bases, and 5 bases lay outside the gene matches. This CDR3 has 17 amino acids. CDR1 and CDR2 (germline): KGHSH, LQKENI.